This passage covers 11 T cell receptor beta chains from one sample sequenced in a study of cytomegalovirus exposure and HLA in healthy donors. The PCR was carried out with 60 Vbeta primers and 13 Jbeta primers. Generated by immunoSEQ multiplex PCR, the TCRdb table keeps only in-frame clones and is missing some. The sample consists of 200,000 or so clones, around 80% of them appearing once. Sequencing input: PBMCs. Receptors originate from a boy aged 2 to 10 in good health and CMV-seronegative.

The V gene is TRBV4-2, the J gene TRBJ1-1; 8 nucleotides align to TRBD1. This CDR3 is built from 14 residues. The trim removed 0 bases at V and 7 bases at J, leaving 4 bases unmatched. Germline V CDR1 and CDR2: LGHNA, YNFKEQ. This CDR3 reads CASSQDYTGGEAFF. CDR3 nucleotides: TGTGCCAGCAGCCAAGATTATACAGGGGGTGAAGCTTTCTTT.

The J gene is TRBJ2-1, the V gene TRBV7-9; D is possibly TRBD1 (5 bases). Germline CDR1 SEHNR, CDR2 FQNEAQ (reference sequence). The ends were cut back, 3 bases at V and 5 bases at J, with 23 bases in the middle. This CDR3 contains 18 residues. The CDR3: CASSFVDLGYRTHNEQFF. Written as DNA, the CDR3 is TGTGCCAGCAGCTTCGTAGATTTAGGTTACAGGACCCACAATGAGCAGTTCTTC.

V is TRBV5-4 and J is TRBJ2-1; D is possibly TRBD2 (6 bases). Trimming pared 4 bases from V and 5 bases from J, leaving 16 bases between. The CDR3 is 15 residues long. Germline V gene data show CDR1 as SGHNT and CDR2 as YYREEE (reference sequence). This CDR3 reads CASSPWRGRDNEQFF. The CDR3 DNA reads as TGTGCCAGCAGCCCCTGGAGGGGCCGAGACAATGAGCAGTTCTTC.

This chain connects TRBV28 to TRBJ2-5; D gene ambiguous. The CDR3 has 11 residues. CDR1 MDHEN and CDR2 SYDVKM come from the germline V gene. Trimming removed 5 bases at V and 2 bases at J, with 3 bases between. CDR3 in amino acids: CASSTQETQYF. For the CDR3, the DNA is TGTGCCAGCAGTACACAAGAGACCCAGTACTTC. The full variable domain, completed using reference TRBV28 and TRBJ2-5, is DVKVTQSSRYLVKRTGEKVFLECVQDMDHENMFWYRQDPGLGLRLIYFSYDVKMKEKGDIPEGYSVSREKKERFSLILESASTNQTSMYLCASSTQETQYFGPGTRLLVL.

The rearrangement uses TRBV7-6 and TRBJ2-6; a possible D gene is TRBD1 (6 bases). This CDR3 comprises 16 residues. V was cut by 5 bases and J by 0 bases, with 11 bases left in between. The germline gives CDR1 SGHVS, CDR2 FNYEAQ. The CDR3 loop is CASSPWTASGANVLTF. CDR3 nucleotide sequence: TGTGCCAGCAGCCCTTGGACAGCCTCTGGGGCCAACGTCCTGACTTTC.

J is TRBJ1-1 and V is TRBV6-5, with 7 nucleotides matching TRBD1. The trim removed 2 bases at V and 8 bases at J, leaving 11 bases unmatched. CDR1 and CDR2 from the germline V gene are MNHEY and SVGAGI. The CDR3 is 15 residues long. The CDR3 loop is CASSYRPGQRTEAFF. In nucleotides, the CDR3 is TGTGCCAGCAGTTACCGCCCGGGACAGAGAACCGAAGCTTTCTTT.

This chain uses TRBV29-1 with TRBJ2-7, with D possibly TRBD2 on 6 matching bases. The germline V gene encodes CDR1 SQVTM and CDR2 ANQGSEA. There are 13 residues in the CDR3. V was shortened by 1 base and J by 0 bases, with 7 bases between the two germline ends. The CDR3, as DNA: TGCAGCGTTGAAGGGGACTCCTCCTACGAGCAGTACTTC. This sequence encodes CSVEGDSSYEQYF.

This clone was observed a handful of times. CDR3 region: CASSLRGGGEKLFF. For the CDR3, the DNA is TGTGCCAGCAGTTTGAGGGGGGGCGGTGAAAAACTGTTTTTT. This chain connects TRBV27 to TRBJ1-4; tentative D call: TRBD1 (6 bases). The V and J ends lost 3 bases and 7 bases respectively, with 12 bases between them. Germline V CDR1 and CDR2: MNHEY, SMNVEV (reference sequence). The CDR3 is 14 residues long.

The V and J genes are TRBV6-5 and TRBJ1-6; tentatively, D is TRBD1 (6 bases). The CDR3 is made up of 14 amino acids. Trimming cost V 4 bases and J 8 bases, with 12 bases left between them. Germline V gene lookup returns CDR1 MNHEY and CDR2 SVGAGI. CDR3 nucleotide sequence: TGTGCCAGCAGTTCGCAGGGGAAGGATTCACCCCTCCACTTT. Its translation: CASSSQGKDSPLHF.

The J gene is TRBJ1-2, the V gene TRBV19; perhaps TRBD1 as D (6 bases). With 5 bases removed from V and 11 bases from J, the gap between germline ends came to 27 bases. The CDR3 has 16 amino acids. CDR1 is LNHDA and CDR2 is SQIVND in the germline V gene (reference sequence). In DNA form, the CDR3 reads TGTGCCAGTAGTCTTCTTTTCGCGGGGGCGAAGGGGCGATACACCTTC. Its translation: CASSLLFAGAKGRYTF.

The CDR3 reads CASSDRGTDTQYF. CDR3 DNA sequence: TGTGCCAGTTCAGACAGGGGCACAGATACGCAGTATTTT. The chain recombines TRBV19 with TRBJ2-3; 7 nucleotides match TRBD1. The CDR3 is made up of 13 amino acids. The V gene's germline CDR1 is LNHDA and CDR2 SQIVND (reference sequence). The junction had 3 bases not matched to a gene; V was cut back by 8 bases and J by 1 base.